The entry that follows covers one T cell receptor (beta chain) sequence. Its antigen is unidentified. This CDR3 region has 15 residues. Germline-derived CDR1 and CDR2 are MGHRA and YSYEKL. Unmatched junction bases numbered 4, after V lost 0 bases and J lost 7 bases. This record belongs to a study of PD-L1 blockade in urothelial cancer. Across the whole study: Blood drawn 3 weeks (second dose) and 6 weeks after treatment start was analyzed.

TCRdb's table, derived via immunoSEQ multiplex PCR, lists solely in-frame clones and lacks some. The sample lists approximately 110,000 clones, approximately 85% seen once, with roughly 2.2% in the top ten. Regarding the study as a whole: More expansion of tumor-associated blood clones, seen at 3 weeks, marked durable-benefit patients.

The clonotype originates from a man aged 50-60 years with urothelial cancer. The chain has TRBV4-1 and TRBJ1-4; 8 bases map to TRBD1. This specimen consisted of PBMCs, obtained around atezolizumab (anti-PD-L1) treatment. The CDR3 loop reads CASSQDNRGTEKLFF. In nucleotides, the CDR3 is TGCGCCAGCAGCCAAGATAACAGGGGGACTGAAAAACTGTTTTTT.